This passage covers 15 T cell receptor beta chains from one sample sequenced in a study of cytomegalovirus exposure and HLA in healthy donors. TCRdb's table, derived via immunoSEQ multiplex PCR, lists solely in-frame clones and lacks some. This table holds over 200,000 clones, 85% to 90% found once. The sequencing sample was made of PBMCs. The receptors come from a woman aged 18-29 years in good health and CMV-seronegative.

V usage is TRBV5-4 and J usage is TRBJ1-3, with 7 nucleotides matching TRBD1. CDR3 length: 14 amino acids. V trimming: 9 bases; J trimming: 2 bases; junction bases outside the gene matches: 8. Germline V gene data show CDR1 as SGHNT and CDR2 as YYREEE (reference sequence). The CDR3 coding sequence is TGTGCCACCGCTACCGGGACAGCTGGAAACACCATATATTTT. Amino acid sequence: CATATGTAGNTIYF.

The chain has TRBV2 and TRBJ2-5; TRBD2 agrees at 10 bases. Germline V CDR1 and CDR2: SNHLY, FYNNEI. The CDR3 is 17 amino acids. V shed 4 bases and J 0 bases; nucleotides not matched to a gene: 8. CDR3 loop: CASSVWTSGEYQETQYF. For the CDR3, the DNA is TGTGCCAGCAGTGTCTGGACTAGCGGAGAGTACCAAGAGACCCAGTACTTC.

The CDR3 nucleotides read TGTGCCAGTAGTATCGTTTACAGGGACGAGCAGTACTTC. It encodes CASSIVYRDEQYF. The chain couples TRBV19 to TRBJ2-7, with D perhaps matching TRBD1 (6 bases). Trimming took 3 bases from V and 5 from J, leaving 11 bases between them. This CDR3 region has 13 residues. Looked up from germline, CDR1 is LNHDA and CDR2 is SQIVND (reference sequence).

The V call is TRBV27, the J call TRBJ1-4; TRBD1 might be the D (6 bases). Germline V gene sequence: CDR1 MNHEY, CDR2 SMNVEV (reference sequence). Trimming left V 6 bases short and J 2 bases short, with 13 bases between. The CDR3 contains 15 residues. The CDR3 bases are TGTGCCAGCAGGCCCCAGGGGTCGACTAATGAAAAACTGTTTTTT. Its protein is CASRPQGSTNEKLFF.

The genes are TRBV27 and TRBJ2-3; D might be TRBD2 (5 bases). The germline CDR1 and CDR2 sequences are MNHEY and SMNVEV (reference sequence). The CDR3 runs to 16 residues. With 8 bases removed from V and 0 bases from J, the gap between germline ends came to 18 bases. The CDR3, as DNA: TGTGCCAGCGCCGACACGGGAACTATGAGCACAGATACGCAGTATTTT. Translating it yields CASADTGTMSTDTQYF.

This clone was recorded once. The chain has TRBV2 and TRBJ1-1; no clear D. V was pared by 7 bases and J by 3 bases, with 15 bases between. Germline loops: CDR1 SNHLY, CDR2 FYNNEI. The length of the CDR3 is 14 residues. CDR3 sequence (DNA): TGTGCCAGCATGGGAGGGAATTGGGACACTGAAGCTTTCTTT. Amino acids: CASMGGNWDTEAFF.

CDR3 coding DNA: TGCGCCAGCAGCTTGGGACTAGATGGGCTGGATACGCAGTATTTT. Translated: CASSLGLDGLDTQYF. The V and J genes are TRBV5-1 and TRBJ2-3; TRBD2 is a possible D gene (6 bases). The CDR3 covers 15 residues. The V and J ends lost 0 bases and 6 bases respectively, with 14 bases between them. Germline V gives CDR1 SGHRS, CDR2 YFSETQ.

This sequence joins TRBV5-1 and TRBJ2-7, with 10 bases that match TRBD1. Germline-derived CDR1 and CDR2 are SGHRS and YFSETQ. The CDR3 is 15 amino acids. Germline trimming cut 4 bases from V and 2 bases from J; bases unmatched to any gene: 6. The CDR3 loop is CASSASGTGAYEQYF. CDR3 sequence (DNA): TGCGCCAGCAGCGCCTCCGGGACAGGGGCCTACGAGCAGTACTTC.

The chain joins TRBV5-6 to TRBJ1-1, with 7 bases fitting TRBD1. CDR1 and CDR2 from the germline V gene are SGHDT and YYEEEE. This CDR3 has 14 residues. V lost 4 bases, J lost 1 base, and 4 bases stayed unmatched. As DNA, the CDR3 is TGTGCCAGCAGCCCGGACAGGAGGAACACTGAAGCTTTCTTT. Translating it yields CASSPDRRNTEAFF.

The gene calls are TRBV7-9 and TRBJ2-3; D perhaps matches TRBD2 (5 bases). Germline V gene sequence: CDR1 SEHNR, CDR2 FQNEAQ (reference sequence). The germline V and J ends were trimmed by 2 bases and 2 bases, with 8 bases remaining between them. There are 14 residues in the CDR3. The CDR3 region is CASSLIDYTDTQYF. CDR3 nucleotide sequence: TGTGCCAGCAGCTTAATAGACTACACAGATACGCAGTATTTT.

The CDR3 DNA reads as TGCAGCGTTGAAGAACAGGGTGGCTACGAGCAGTACTTC. Translating it yields CSVEEQGGYEQYF. The chain uses TRBV29-1 and TRBJ2-7; D may be TRBD1 (6 bases). The V gene's germline CDR1 is SQVTM and CDR2 ANQGSEA. The CDR3 runs to 13 residues. V shed 0 bases and J shed 3 bases, with 9 bases lying between them.

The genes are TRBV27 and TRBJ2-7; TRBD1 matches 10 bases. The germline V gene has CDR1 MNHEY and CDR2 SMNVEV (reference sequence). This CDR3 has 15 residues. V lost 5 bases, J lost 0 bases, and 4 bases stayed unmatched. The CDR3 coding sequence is TGTGCCAGCAGTGCCCGGGACAGGGGCTCCTACGAGCAGTACTTC. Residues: CASSARDRGSYEQYF.

The CDR3 sequence: CASTLDLTYNEQFF. The CDR3 nucleotides read TGTGCCAGCACTCTAGACCTTACTTACAATGAGCAGTTCTTC. V is TRBV4-2 and J is TRBJ2-1; no reliable D call. Looked up from germline, CDR1 is LGHNA and CDR2 is YNFKEQ. This CDR3 spans 14 amino acids. Trimming removed 7 bases at V and 4 bases at J, with 14 bases between.

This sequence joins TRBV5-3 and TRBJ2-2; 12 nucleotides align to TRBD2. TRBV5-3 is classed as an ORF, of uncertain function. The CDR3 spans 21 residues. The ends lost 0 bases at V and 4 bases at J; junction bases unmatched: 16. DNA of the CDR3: TGTGCCAGAAGCTTGGTTTCCCTACATCTAGCGGGAGGGCAGGGCACCGGGGAGCTGTTTTTT. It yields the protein CARSLVSLHLAGGQGTGELFF.

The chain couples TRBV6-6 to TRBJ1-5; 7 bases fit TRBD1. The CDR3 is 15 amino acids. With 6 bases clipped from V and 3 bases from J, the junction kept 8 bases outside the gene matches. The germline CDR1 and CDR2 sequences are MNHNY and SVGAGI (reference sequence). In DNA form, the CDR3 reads TGTGCCAGCAGATTCCGTGACAGGGACAATCAGCCCCAGCATTTT. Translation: CASRFRDRDNQPQHF.